Each of the 30 T cell receptor beta chains below was sequenced from the same sample in a study of T-cell memory formation after mild COVID-19. Using its own MiXCR run on the 5' RACE reads, TCRdb lists one record per CDR3 protein. The data hold around 340,000 distinct CDR3 sequences, with 13% observed a single time. The source material was PBMCs or a T cell subset sorted from them (not recorded which). The receptors derive from a man aged 18-30 years who had mild COVID-19 (a few samples of this study predate the infection). Cell type and time point are not known.

The chain carries TRBV28 and TRBJ1-6; TRBD1 matches 9 bases. With 6 bases clipped from V and 2 bases from J, the junction kept 5 bases outside the gene matches. The CDR3 spans 16 residues. The germline V gene encodes CDR1 MDHEN and CDR2 SYDVKM. DNA of the CDR3: TGTGCCAGCAGGGGACAGGGTCAGACCTATAATTCACCCCTCCACTTT. Its protein is CASRGQGQTYNSPLHF. Full variable domain (outside the CDR3, taken from reference TRBV28 and TRBJ1-6): DVKVTQSSRYLVKRTGEKVFLECVQDMDHENMFWYRQDPGLGLRLIYFSYDVKMKEKGDIPEGYSVSREKKERFSLILESASTNQTSMYLCASRGQGQTYNSPLHFGNGTRLTVT.

Many counts were recorded for this clonotype. The chain links TRBV7-9 to TRBJ2-1; either TRBD1 or TRBD2 may fit D (6 bases each). Germline V CDR1 and CDR2: SEHNR, FQNEAQ (reference sequence). V was pared by 3 bases and J by 5 bases, with 23 bases between. The CDR3 runs 18 residues. CDR3 in amino acids: CASSFTTSSPRGDNEQFF. The DNA of the CDR3 is TGTGCCAGCAGCTTCACGACTAGTAGTCCGAGGGGGGACAATGAGCAGTTCTTC.

The CDR3 nucleotides read TGCGCCAGCAGCCAAGCGGGACTAGCGGGGGTTGATACGCAGTATTTT. It is translated as CASSQAGLAGVDTQYF. The gene calls are TRBV4-1 and TRBJ2-3; 14 bases agree with TRBD2. Germline V gene data show CDR1 as MGHRA and CDR2 as YSYEKL. V lost 1 base and J lost 6; bases outside the gene matches: 3. The CDR3 covers 16 residues.

In this sample, this clonotype turned up a few times. The chain links TRBV6-5 to TRBJ2-3; 8 nucleotides match TRBD2. This CDR3 region has 14 residues. After removal of 2 bases from V and 13 bases from J, the junction contained 11 bases not matched to a gene. CDR1 is MNHEY, CDR2 SVGAGI, per germline. The chain's CDR3 is CASSYGGLDREKYF. For the CDR3, the DNA is TGTGCCAGCAGTTACGGGGGACTAGACCGGGAAAAGTATTTT.

This clonotype has at least ten counts. The chain combines TRBV20-1 with TRBJ1-5; D is unresolved. The ends were cut back, 2 bases at V and 4 bases at J, with 9 bases in the middle. Germline V lookup: CDR1 DFQATT, CDR2 SNEGSKA (reference sequence). CDR3 length: 13 residues. CDR3 protein: CSARPEYNQPQHF. CDR3 sequence (DNA): TGCAGTGCTAGACCCGAATATAATCAGCCCCAGCATTTT.

The chain has TRBV7-2 and TRBJ2-5; 10 positions agree with TRBD2. The J segment lost 1 base and the V segment lost 2 bases, leaving 4 bases of the junction unmatched. The CDR3 length is 16 residues. CDR1 is SGHTA, CDR2 FQGNSA, per germline. This CDR3 is CASSLSVAGGQETQYF. DNA of the CDR3: TGTGCCAGCAGCTTATCGGTAGCGGGGGGCCAAGAGACCCAGTACTTC.

There are a few counts of this clonotype. This chain links TRBV5-1 with TRBJ1-1; TRBD1 matches at 8 bases. The CDR3 covers 14 residues. From germline, CDR1 is SGHRS and CDR2 YFSETQ. V trimming: 4 bases; J trimming: 6 bases; junction bases outside the gene matches: 8. The CDR3 nucleotides read TGCGCCAGCAGCCAAGGGGACAGGAGCGCTGAAGCTTTCTTT. This translates into CASSQGDRSAEAFF.

The V call is TRBV7-9, the J call TRBJ2-3; D not certain. CDR3 length: 13 residues. CDR1 is SEHNR and CDR2 is FQNEAQ in the germline V gene (reference sequence). Deletions cut 0 bases from V and 9 bases from J, with 10 bases between. Here the CDR3 reads CASSLALFETQYF. In DNA form, the CDR3 reads TGTGCCAGCAGCTTAGCCCTTTTTGAAACGCAGTATTTT.

In its sample, this clonotype was seen a few times. The V gene is TRBV4-2, the J gene TRBJ2-2; D call uncertain. This CDR3 has 14 amino acids. Germline lookup yields CDR1 LGHNA and CDR2 YNFKEQ. Deletions cut 2 bases from V and 2 bases from J, with 6 bases between. Here the CDR3 DNA reads TGTGCCAGCAGCCAACCTCTTAACACCGGGGAGCTGTTTTTT. Its translation: CASSQPLNTGELFF.

This clonotype was counted ten times or more. In DNA, the CDR3 is TGCGCCAGCAGCTTGGGAATCAGGGGGGCCCTAGAGACCCAGTACTTC. It encodes CASSLGIRGALETQYF. V and J are TRBV5-1 and TRBJ2-5; possible D gene TRBD1, 7 bases. V gave up 0 bases and J gave up 4 bases, with 16 bases separating them. CDR1 and CDR2 (germline): SGHRS, YFSETQ. CDR3 length: 16 amino acids.

This clonotype was counted a single time. The chain joins TRBV5-1 to TRBJ1-1, with 10 positions matching TRBD2. TRBJ2-3 matches the DNA end more closely, so the J call is doubtful. CDR3 size: 16 residues. The germline V gene has CDR1 SGHRS and CDR2 YFSETQ. Here the CDR3 DNA reads TGCGCCAGCAGCCGTAGCGGGGGGCGAAGCACAGATACGCAGTATTTT. Protein: CASSRSGGRSTDTQYF.

This clonotype was counted at least ten times. The chain recombines TRBV6-6 with TRBJ2-7, with 10 bases that match TRBD2. V was clipped by 2 bases and J by 5 bases; unmatched bases: 18. The CDR3 extends over 19 amino acids. Germline V lookup: CDR1 MNHNY, CDR2 SVGAGI (reference sequence). This chain's CDR3 is CASSYRMDRTSGSRDEQYF. CDR3 coding DNA: TGTGCCAGCAGTTACCGGATGGATCGGACTAGCGGCAGTCGTGACGAGCAGTACTTC.

The chain links TRBV12-5 to TRBJ2-7; a weak D match, TRBD1 (7 bases). Germline V gene sequence: CDR1 LGHNT, CDR2 FRNRAP. V was clipped by 10 bases and J by 4 bases, with 17 bases between them. The CDR3 runs to 13 residues. The chain's CDR3 is CATRETGTYEQYF. DNA of the CDR3: TGTGCTACTCGGGAGACAGGGACATACGAGCAGTACTTC.

The chain links TRBV13 to TRBJ1-1; D uncertain. V dropped 2 bases and J dropped 5 bases, with 6 bases sitting between them. Germline values: CDR1 PRHDT, CDR2 FYEKMQ (reference sequence). The CDR3 is 12 amino acids. The DNA for the CDR3 is TGTGCCAGCAGCTTATGGGAGACTGAAGCTTTCTTT. Translated: CASSLWETEAFF. The complete variable domain, with remaining parts taken from reference TRBV13 and TRBJ1-1, reads AAGVIQSPRHLIKEKRETATLKCYPIPRHDTVYWYQQGPGQDPQFLISFYEKMQSDKGSIPDRFSAQQFSDYHSELNMSSLELGDSALYFCASSLWETEAFFGQGTRLTVV.

This chain links TRBV6-2 or TRBV6-3 with TRBJ2-1, with unresolved D. Trimming took 0 bases from V and 6 from J, leaving 6 bases between them. The CDR3 is made up of 13 amino acids. Germline lookup yields CDR1 MNHEY and CDR2 SVGEGT. CDR3 loop: CASSYSSFNEQFF. CDR3 DNA sequence: TGTGCCAGCAGTTACTCCTCTTTCAATGAGCAGTTCTTC.

This clonotype turned up a few times. The rearrangement links TRBV28 to TRBJ2-1, with D possibly being TRBD1 (6 bases). The CDR3 has 16 amino acids. Trimming pared 6 bases from V and 4 bases from J, leaving 19 bases between. Germline V lookup: CDR1 MDHEN, CDR2 SYDVKM. As DNA, the CDR3 is TGTGCCAGCAGGATCCTGACAGGTGGTGGGTACAATGAGCAGTTCTTC. This codes for CASRILTGGGYNEQFF.

This clonotype was seen a handful of times. The CDR3 coding sequence is TGTGCCAGCAGCTTAGCGTCAGGGGGGAACACTGAAGCTTTCTTT. Translating it yields CASSLASGGNTEAFF. The chain has TRBV7-2 and TRBJ1-1; 7 nucleotides align to TRBD1. CDR1 and CDR2 (germline): SGHTA, FQGNSA. The CDR3 is 15 amino acids. Trimming took 0 bases from V and 1 from J; bases not matched to a gene: 2.

The chain carries TRBV6-5 and TRBJ1-3; D might be TRBD1 (5 bases). V was cut by 0 bases and J by 4 bases, with 10 bases left in between. This CDR3 contains 15 residues. The germline V gene has CDR1 MNHEY and CDR2 SVGAGI. CDR3 sequence reads: CASSYSGGVGNTIYF. The DNA for the CDR3 is TGTGCCAGCAGTTACTCAGGAGGGGTCGGAAACACCATATATTTT.

The gene calls are TRBV6-2 or TRBV6-3 and TRBJ2-7; weak D call: TRBD2 (5 bases). Germline loops: CDR1 MNHEY, CDR2 SVGEGT. V was shortened by 10 bases and J by 0 bases, with 13 bases between the two germline ends. The CDR3 length is 13 residues. The CDR3 protein is CATTSGNSYEQYF. The CDR3 DNA is TGTGCCACCACGTCCGGGAACTCCTACGAGCAGTACTTC.

This clonotype was detected only a few times. V and J are TRBV5-6 and TRBJ2-2; 7 bases line up with TRBD2. Looked up from germline, CDR1 is SGHDT and CDR2 is YYEEEE. The V and J ends lost 0 bases and 3 bases, in that order; junction bases with no gene match: 14. This CDR3 comprises 19 residues. The DNA for the CDR3 is TGTGCCAGCAGCTTGGCTATGGGGGATGGACTAGGGGACACCGGGGAGCTGTTTTTT. Residues: CASSLAMGDGLGDTGELFF.

V gene TRBV18 combines with J gene TRBJ1-1; 7 nucleotides align to TRBD1. Per the germline V gene, CDR1 is KGHSH and CDR2 is LQKENI. The CDR3 totals 15 residues. V was clipped by 8 bases and J by 3 bases; unmatched bases: 12. In DNA, the CDR3 is TGTGCCAGCCATGCGGGGACAGAAGGTCACACTGAAGCTTTCTTT. The encoded protein is CASHAGTEGHTEAFF.

The chain is built from TRBV30 and TRBJ2-1, with D perhaps TRBD1 or TRBD2 (5 bases each). Germline CDR1 is GTSNPN and CDR2 is SVGIG (reference sequence). The ends were cut back, 3 bases at V and 14 bases at J, with 17 bases in the middle. CDR3 length: 12 residues. The DNA of the CDR3 is TGTGCCTGGAGCCCCCGTTTGGGGGTTAAGTTCTTC. It translates to CAWSPRLGVKFF.

This clonotype has a handful of counts. The chain combines TRBV27 with TRBJ2-5, with a weak D call TRBD2 (6 bases). Trimming removed 2 bases from V and 2 bases from J, with 9 bases in between. The CDR3 length is 14 residues. Germline lookup yields CDR1 MNHEY and CDR2 SMNVEV (reference sequence). CDR3 coding DNA: TGTGCCAGCAGTTTAACTGCGGGGCAAGAGACCCAGTACTTC. This sequence encodes CASSLTAGQETQYF.

CDR3 bases: TGTGCCAGCAGCTTACGGGACCCAACAGATACGCAGTATTTT. Its protein is CASSLRDPTDTQYF. The V call is TRBV7-3, the J call TRBJ2-3; D tentatively reads TRBD1 or TRBD2 (5 bases each). Germline V CDR1 and CDR2: SGHTA, FQGTGA. V was shortened by 2 bases and J by 3 bases, with 9 bases between the two germline ends. The CDR3 consists of 14 residues.

The genes are TRBV7-2 and TRBJ2-4; tentatively, D is TRBD1 (6 bases). This CDR3 has 15 residues. The germline V gene has CDR1 SGHTA and CDR2 FQGNSA. V was clipped by 2 bases and J by 9 bases, with 17 bases between them. DNA for the CDR3: TGTGCCAGCAGCTTAACGTCAGGGGTTACGGGCATTCAGTACTTC. This gives the protein CASSLTSGVTGIQYF.

The gene calls are TRBV21-1 and TRBJ1-4. TRBV21-1 is shown as a pseudogene. The CDR3 sequence is 16 residues long. Here the CDR3 DNA reads TGTGCCAGCAGCAAACCCAGAGAAGGACCTAATGAAAAACTGTTTTTT. Its translation: CASSKPREGPNEKLFF.

The table lists this clonotype with a few counts. The chain joins TRBV5-1 to TRBJ1-1, with TRBD1 matching over 9 bases. Looked up from germline, CDR1 is SGHRS and CDR2 is YFSETQ. CDR3 size: 15 residues. V gave up 4 bases and J gave up 0 bases; unmatched junction bases: 4. The CDR3 nucleotides are TGCGCCAGCAGCCGCGGGACAGGGTTGAACACTGAAGCTTTCTTT. As protein: CASSRGTGLNTEAFF.

This clonotype was seen a few times. The chain links TRBV6-2 or TRBV6-3 to TRBJ1-2; D might be TRBD1 (5 bases). CDR1 and CDR2 (germline): MNHEY, SVGEGT. V lost 6 bases, J lost 4 bases, and 15 bases lay in between. The CDR3 has 14 residues. CDR3 loop: CASRNPGGGYGYTF. In nucleotides, the CDR3 is TGTGCCAGCAGGAACCCCGGCGGGGGCTATGGCTACACCTTC.

The gene calls are TRBV4-3 and TRBJ2-2, with D perhaps TRBD1 (7 bases). There are 16 residues in the CDR3. Germline V gene sequence: CDR1 LGHNA, CDR2 YSLEER. The germline V and J ends were trimmed by 4 bases and 7 bases, with 19 bases remaining between them. CDR3: CASSLSQGGGSGELFF. Written as DNA, the CDR3 is TGCGCCAGCAGCCTTTCGCAGGGGGGCGGTAGCGGGGAGCTGTTTTTT.

This sequence joins TRBV7-2 and TRBJ2-4, with 11 positions matching TRBD1. The CDR3 is 16 amino acids. Germline V lookup: CDR1 SGHTA, CDR2 FQGNSA. V shed 5 bases, J shed 7 bases, and the junction held 10 bases outside the gene matches. CDR3 amino acids: CASSRPRTGGVNIQYF. The CDR3, as DNA: TGTGCCAGCAGCCGACCTAGGACAGGGGGCGTTAACATTCAGTACTTC.